The 26 T cell receptor beta chains reported below all come from one sample, sequenced in a study of T cells after yellow fever vaccination (dated 2019 in TCRdb). Explained via the paper, the treatment or condition label denotes: live attenuated yellow fever vaccine strain. The protocol used for the library was 5' RACE. Sequencing relied on an Illumina NovaSeq 6000. Using fastp at Q25 and MiXCR, TCRdb reprocessed the public reads and kept productive beta chains. A single entry per CDR3 protein holds the most common genes and DNA from its merged rows. For this sample the table gives 150,000 to 200,000 distinct CDR3 sequences, of which approximately 9.9% were detected only once. The top ten constitute approximately 39% of the sample. The sequencing here drew on CD8+ T cells sorted from PBMCs, taken 45 days after the yellow fever booster vaccination. The receptors were gathered from a man between 18 and 29 years old who received the YFV17D yellow fever vaccine.

This clonotype has a handful of counts. The CDR3 spells CASSLSTGTDTF. In DNA, the CDR3 is TGCGCCAGCAGCTTGTCAACCGGGACGGACACCTTC. The J gene is TRBJ1-2, the V gene TRBV5-1; D is possibly TRBD1 (5 bases). Germline-derived CDR1 and CDR2 are SGHRS and YFSETQ. CDR3 length: 12 residues. Trimming cost V 1 base and J 12 bases, with 13 bases left between them. Full variable domain (remainder filled in from reference TRBV5-1 and TRBJ1-2): KAGVTQTPRYLIKTRGQQVTLSCSPISGHRSVSWYQQTPGQGLQFLFEYFSETQRNKGNFPGRFSGRQFSNSRSEMNVSTLELGDSALYLCASSLSTGTDTFGSGTRLTVV.

This clonotype has only a few counts. This chain uses TRBV24-1 with TRBJ1-1; D unclear. The germline V gene has CDR1 KGHDR and CDR2 SFDVKD. The CDR3 contains 11 residues. The ends were cut back, 9 bases at V and 3 bases at J, with 7 bases in the middle. The CDR3 spells CATERDTEAFF. The CDR3 DNA sequence: TGTGCCACCGAGCGGGACACTGAAGCTTTCTTT.

Regarding this clonotype: Given a much more abundant clone one base away, this may be a read error. This chain connects TRBV4-3 to TRBJ2-1; D gene unclear. The J call may be faulty, since TRBJ2-7 better matches the DNA end. CDR3 length: 11 amino acids. Germline values: CDR1 LGHNA, CDR2 YSLEER. The CDR3 loop reads CASSQDSEQYF. CDR3 coding DNA: TGCGCCAGCAGCCAAGATAGTGAGCAGTACTTC.

This clonotype has ten or more counts. The chain uses TRBV29-1 and TRBJ2-2; perhaps TRBD1 as D (6 bases). V dropped 6 bases and J dropped 2 bases, with 13 bases sitting between them. Germline V lookup: CDR1 SQVTM, CDR2 ANQGSEA. CDR3 length equals 14 residues. The CDR3 here is CSVAGTRNTGELFF. The CDR3 DNA follows: TGCAGCGTGGCCGGGACAAGAAACACCGGGGAGCTGTTTTTT.

The chain recombines TRBV6-6 with TRBJ2-2, with TRBD2 matching over 12 bases. V lost 3 bases, J lost 3 bases, and 2 bases stayed unmatched. The CDR3 consists of 16 residues. In germline, CDR1 is MNHNY, CDR2 SVGAGI (reference sequence). CDR3 nucleotide sequence: TGTGCCAGCAGTTATCGACTAGCGGGGGACACCGGGGAGCTGTTTTTT. This sequence encodes CASSYRLAGDTGELFF.

The rearrangement links TRBV6-2 or TRBV6-3 to TRBJ2-7; D is unresolved. Germline CDR1 reads MNHEY; CDR2 reads SVGEGT. The length of the CDR3 is 13 residues. With 3 bases removed from V and 1 base from J, the gap between germline ends came to 7 bases. CDR3 sequence reads: CASSYSRSYEQYV. DNA of the CDR3: TGTGCCAGCAGTTATAGCCGATCCTACGAGCAGTACGTC.

The chain joins TRBV6-2 or TRBV6-3 to TRBJ2-7, with 9 bases lining up with TRBD1. This CDR3 region has 15 residues. The germline V gene encodes CDR1 MNHEY and CDR2 SVGEGT. The trim removed 2 bases at V and 6 bases at J, leaving 8 bases unmatched. Written as DNA, the CDR3 is TGTGCCAGCAGTTACACAGGGGGCTCGGCGGTCGAGCAGTACTTC. It translates to CASSYTGGSAVEQYF.

This clonotype was detected only a few times. This chain links TRBV12-3 or TRBV12-4 with TRBJ2-1; possibly TRBD2 for D (7 bases). Deletions cut 11 bases from V and 6 bases from J, with 23 bases between. This CDR3 contains 15 residues. The CDR3 protein is CAGSPEWGGPNEQFF. Here the CDR3 DNA reads TGTGCCGGATCTCCGGAGTGGGGGGGGCCCAATGAGCAGTTCTTC.

V gene TRBV15 combines with J gene TRBJ2-5; D unresolved. CDR3 length equals 14 residues. Germline V gives CDR1 LNHNV, CDR2 YYDKDF (reference sequence). V was shortened by 1 base and J by 0 bases, with 6 bases between the two germline ends. The CDR3 bases are TGTGCCACCAGCAGAGGGTCCGACCAAGAGACCCAGTACTTC. Its translation is CATSRGSDQETQYF.

The chain uses TRBV7-8 and TRBJ1-1, with D unresolved. CDR1 is SGHVS and CDR2 is FQNEAQ in the germline V gene. The V and J ends lost 0 bases and 3 bases respectively, with 8 bases between them. CDR3 length: 14 amino acids. CDR3 sequence: CASSLATGYTEAFF. As DNA, the CDR3 is TGTGCCAGCAGCTTAGCGACGGGTTACACTGAAGCTTTCTTT.

This clonotype was counted only a few times. The J gene is TRBJ2-5, the V gene TRBV13; the match to TRBD2 covers 14 bases. This CDR3 has 15 amino acids. J lost 5 bases, V lost 4 bases, and 3 bases had no gene match. Germline CDR1 is PRHDT and CDR2 is FYEKMQ (reference sequence). This CDR3 reads CASSSRLAGGETQYF. The CDR3 nucleotides read TGTGCCAGCAGCTCCCGACTAGCGGGGGGGGAGACCCAGTACTTC. Using reference TRBV13 and TRBJ2-5 for the parts outside the CDR3, the full variable domain is AAGVIQSPRHLIKEKRETATLKCYPIPRHDTVYWYQQGPGQDPQFLISFYEKMQSDKGSIPDRFSAQQFSDYHSELNMSSLELGDSALYFCASSSRLAGGETQYFGPGTRLLVL.

This clonotype was counted a few times. The rearrangement uses TRBV7-6 and TRBJ1-6; 8 bases line up with TRBD1. The germline V gene encodes CDR1 SGHVS and CDR2 FNYEAQ. This CDR3 is 16 amino acids long. Unmatched junction bases numbered 9, after V lost 5 bases and J lost 6 bases. The CDR3 reads CASSDTDRAVNSPLHF. CDR3 nucleotides: TGTGCCAGCAGCGATACGGACAGGGCAGTTAATTCACCCCTCCACTTT.

V usage is TRBV4-3 and J usage is TRBJ1-1; D is perhaps TRBD1 (6 bases). CDR1 LGHNA and CDR2 YSLEER come from the germline V gene. The length of the CDR3 is 16 residues. V lost 1 base to trimming and J lost 1 base, with 13 bases between them. CDR3 DNA: TGCGCCAGCAGCCAAGGCGTAGGACAGTGGAACACTGAAGCTTTCTTT. Translation: CASSQGVGQWNTEAFF.

The genes are TRBV7-3 and TRBJ2-7; 8 nucleotides agree with TRBD1. V lost 3 bases and J lost 3; bases outside the gene matches: 1. Germline V gene sequence: CDR1 SGHTA, CDR2 FQGTGA. CDR3 length: 13 residues. The CDR3 DNA reads as TGTGCCAGCAGCTTCGGACAGGGCTACGAGCAGTACTTC. It yields the protein CASSFGQGYEQYF.

This chain connects TRBV7-6 to TRBJ2-5; D not certain. V gave up 0 bases and J gave up 3 bases, with 20 bases separating them. From germline, CDR1 is SGHVS and CDR2 FNYEAQ. The CDR3 extends over 18 amino acids. In DNA, the CDR3 is TGTGCCAGCAGCTTAGCGGCAGGCCCTCTAGGGTCTGAAGAGACCCAGTACTTC. Amino acids: CASSLAAGPLGSEETQYF. Full variable domain (outside the CDR3, taken from reference TRBV7-6 and TRBJ2-5): GAGVSQSPRYKVTKRGQDVALRCDPISGHVSLYWYRQALGQGPEFLTYFNYEAQQDKSGLPNDRFSAERPEGSISTLTIQRTEQRDSAMYRCASSLAAGPLGSEETQYFGPGTRLLVL.

The chain combines TRBV7-9 with TRBJ2-7, with D unresolved. Trimming removed 5 bases at V and 2 bases at J, with 7 bases between. Germline-derived CDR1 and CDR2 are SEHNR and FQNEAQ (reference sequence). This CDR3 is built from 12 residues. CDR3 DNA sequence: TGTGCCAGCAGCACATCCCCCTACGAGCAGTACTTC. Amino acid sequence: CASSTSPYEQYF.

This clonotype was picked up many times. The CDR3 DNA is TGTGCCAGCAGCTTCGGGGGGGCCGATAACGAGCAGTACTTC. Amino acids: CASSFGGADNEQYF. The V gene is TRBV5-4, the J gene TRBJ2-7, with TRBD2 matching over 8 bases. The V segment lost 2 bases and the J segment 5 bases; nucleotides outside the gene matches: 6. Germline V CDR1 and CDR2: SGHNT, YYREEE (reference sequence). The CDR3 length is 14 residues.

This clonotype was counted a few times. The chain has TRBV4-1 and TRBJ2-7; unclear D gene. Trimming took off 6 bases at V and 3 bases at J, with 9 bases between the two ends. Germline V gene sequence: CDR1 MGHRA, CDR2 YSYEKL. The CDR3 is 12 residues long. The CDR3 DNA reads as TGCGCCAGCAGGTCAGGATTCTACGAGCAGTACTTC. It translates to CASRSGFYEQYF.

The chain uses TRBV7-2 and TRBJ1-3; perhaps TRBD1 as D (5 bases). The CDR3 has 14 residues. V dropped 1 base and J dropped 2 bases, with 6 bases sitting between them. Germline lookup yields CDR1 SGHTA and CDR2 FQGNSA. The CDR3, as DNA: TGTGCCAGCAGCTTAGGAGGGGCTGGAAACACCATATATTTT. Translation: CASSLGGAGNTIYF.

This clonotype showed up just a few times. The chain carries TRBV7-9 and TRBJ2-2, with a possible D match to TRBD1 (6 bases). CDR1 is SEHNR, CDR2 FQNEAQ, per germline (reference sequence). The CDR3 has 16 residues. V gave up 4 bases and J gave up 6 bases, with 18 bases separating them. Here the CDR3 reads CASSSSTGYRAGELFF. The DNA of the CDR3 is TGTGCCAGCAGCTCTAGCACAGGGTATCGTGCCGGGGAGCTGTTTTTT.

The sample holds a few counts of this clonotype. The chain employs TRBV15 and TRBJ2-7; possibly TRBD1 or TRBD2 for D (5 bases each). The CDR3 is made up of 13 amino acids. V lost 0 bases and J lost 6, with 9 bases in between. CDR1 is LNHNV, CDR2 YYDKDF, per germline (reference sequence). Here the CDR3 DNA reads TGTGCCACCAGCAGAGATTCGAGGGGCGAGCAGTACGTC. Protein product: CATSRDSRGEQYV.

The chain is built from TRBV18 and TRBJ2-7; D is possibly TRBD2 (5 bases). V gave up 4 bases and J gave up 2 bases, with 18 bases separating them. Germline CDR1 KGHSH, CDR2 LQKENI. The CDR3 sequence is 16 residues long. CDR3 bases: TGTGCCAGCTCACTTACGCGAGTAGGAGGCCCCTACGAGCAGTACTTC. Its protein product is CASSLTRVGGPYEQYF.

This clonotype was seen a handful of times. This chain joins TRBV27 and TRBJ1-1, with 7 bases that match TRBD1. Germline CDR1 reads MNHEY; CDR2 reads SMNVEV (reference sequence). This CDR3 is 15 amino acids long. Trimming cost V 2 bases and J 1 base; bases outside gene matches: 4. The CDR3 nucleotides are TGTGCCAGCAGTTTAACAGGGGCAGGGAACACTGAAGCTTTCTTT. Residues: CASSLTGAGNTEAFF.

Worth noting for this clonotype: Germline is not matched at one junction end, which may reflect a read error. The rearrangement uses TRBV3-1 and TRBJ2-1; 7 nucleotides agree with TRBD2. Germline V lookup: CDR1 LGHDT, CDR2 YNNKEL (reference sequence). CDR3 length: 14 amino acids. The CDR3 coding sequence is TGTGCCAGCAGCTTGACAGCTAGCGGTGATGAGAAGTTCTTC. Its protein product is CASSLTASGDEKFF.

The rearrangement joins TRBV7-6 to TRBJ2-3; a weak D match, TRBD2 (6 bases). V dropped 2 bases and J dropped 5 bases, with 17 bases sitting between them. Germline CDR1 SGHVS, CDR2 FNYEAQ. This CDR3 comprises 16 residues. CDR3 amino acids: CASSLLWGGEGDTQYF. The CDR3 nucleotides are TGTGCCAGCAGCTTATTGTGGGGCGGGGAAGGAGATACGCAGTATTTT.

This clonotype came up a few times. This sequence joins TRBV12-3 or TRBV12-4 and TRBJ1-2, with D hard to call. The CDR3 is 16 residues long. Trimming cost V 3 bases and J 7 bases, with 21 bases left between them. CDR3 amino acids: CASSFSIGPGKSGYTF. The DNA of the CDR3 is TGTGCCAGCAGTTTTAGTATTGGGCCAGGTAAAAGTGGCTACACCTTC.